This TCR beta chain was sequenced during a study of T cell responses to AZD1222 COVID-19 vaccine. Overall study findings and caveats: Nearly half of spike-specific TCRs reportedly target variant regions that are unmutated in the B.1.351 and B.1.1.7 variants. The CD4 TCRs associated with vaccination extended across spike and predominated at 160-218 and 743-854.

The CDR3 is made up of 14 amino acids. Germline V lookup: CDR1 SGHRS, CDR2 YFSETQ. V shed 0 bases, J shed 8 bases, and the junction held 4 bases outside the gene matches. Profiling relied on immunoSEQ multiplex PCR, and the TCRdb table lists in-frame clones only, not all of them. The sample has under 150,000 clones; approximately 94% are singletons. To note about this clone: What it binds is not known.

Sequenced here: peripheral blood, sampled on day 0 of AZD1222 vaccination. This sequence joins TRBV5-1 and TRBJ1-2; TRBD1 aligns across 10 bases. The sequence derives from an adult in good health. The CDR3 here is CASSLGQGAGGYTF. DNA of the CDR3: TGCGCCAGCAGCTTGGGACAGGGGGCGGGAGGCTACACCTTC.